This TCR beta chain originates from a study of CD8+ T cells in alopecia areata (dated by TCRdb to 2017 to 2018). A note on the overall study: High-throughput TCRbeta sequencing was used to examine T cell clonal expansion in alopecia areata in both the C3H/HeJ mouse model and human patients. The RNA source kit depended on sample type: the PAXgene miRNA kit for fixed scalp, the miRNeasy kit for PBMCs, and the RNeasy kit for mouse skin. Clonality in the scalp was compared among normal scalp (n=4), patchy alopecia areata scalp (n=8), and alopecia totalis/universalis scalp (n=8). In humans, TCRbeta sequencing was performed on scalp tissue and on sorted CD4+ and CD8+ peripheral blood T cells from healthy controls and from patients with patchy or totalis/universalis alopecia areata. immunoSEQ multiplex PCR using 35 Vbeta forward primers and 13 Jbeta reverse primers was used to amplify TCRbeta CDR3 regions. Study-level results and caveats: Higher clonality and more expanded CD8+ clones were observed in lesional scalp than in normal scalp, particularly in alopecia totalis/universalis, a finding suggestive of antigenic drive. Compared with mice, TCR sequences shared between patients were less clear, possibly partly because of HLA diversity across the patient population. Resident alphabeta T cells in normal human skin are also sequenced, complicating scalp TCR repertoire analysis, unlike mouse skin dominated by gammadelta T cells.

The method behind the library was the immunoSEQ multiplex PCR assay. To provide template for TCR sequencing, every sample had RNA extracted and reverse transcribed into cDNA. First-strand cDNA was synthesized with SuperScript III using a 2:1 mix of oligo-dT and random hexamers. A synthetic immune receptor repertoire was used to measure amplification bias, and any remaining bias was corrected computationally. In the authors' own workflow: Raw reads were preprocessed to remove errors, and CDR3 was defined according to IMGT conventions as the region from the conserved cysteine to phenylalanine. Clonality was computed as 1 minus the Shannon entropy, with the entropy normalized by log2 of the number of productive unique TCRs. Whether scalp clones were CD4 or CD8 was inferred by matching scalp TCRbeta sequences against CD4 and CD8 repertoires sorted from blood. The source is immuneACCESS, and TCRdb retained only in-frame sequences with V and J called. Part of the clones is not carried over; for the studies checked, unresolved V genes explain less than half of this, and the remainder is unexplained. Clone size and V and J calls were adopted from that table, with D and trimming inferred from the DNA. This sample has approximately 150,000 clones in its table, and 45% to 60% of those were observed once. The ten largest clones represent approximately 4.8% of the sample.

This clone was counted a few times. It lacks a known antigen. No much larger clonotype is one base removed from it; base qualities were not supplied. Other DNA sequences from this sample encode an identical CDR3 as well. Trimming takes 3 bases off V and 4 bases off J; junction bases not matched to a gene: 7. According to the germline V gene, CDR1 reads SQVTM and CDR2 reads ANQGSEA. Reading from cysteine to phenylalanine, the CDR3 counts 14 amino acids. Only the CDR3 portion is preserved as DNA: 42 bases, with reading frame beginning at the first base. PBMCs were isolated by density centrifugation and stained for CD3, CD4 and CD8, after which CD4+ and CD8+ T cells were sorted on a FACSAria. Scalp biopsies and blood samples were provided by unaffected controls.

The sequence joins TRBV29-1 to TRBJ2-7; 9 central bases correspond to TRBD2. The receptor comes from a human donor in good health. Sequenced: CD4+ T cells sorted from blood. The sequenced DNA is TGCAGCGTTGAGGGACTAGCCGGTACTTACGAGCAGTACTTC. It encodes CSVEGLAGTYEQYF.